Below, 14 T cell receptor beta chains from the same sample are listed, as sequenced in a study of shared clonotypes between healthy human individuals. Generated by immunoSEQ multiplex PCR, the TCRdb table keeps only in-frame clones and is missing some. In the table there are a few million clones, almost 96% of which are singletons. Material for sequencing was naive CD4+ T cells sorted from blood. Subset in this sample: CD45RA+ positively selected. The origin of the receptors is a man between 18 and 35 years old in good health.

The CDR3 DNA is TGTGCCAGCAGCTCCCCGGAATCGAACACCGGGGAGCTGTTTTTT. Translating gives CASSSPESNTGELFF. V is TRBV5-4 and J is TRBJ2-2, with D unclear. CDR3 length: 15 amino acids. Trimming stripped 3 bases from V and 0 bases from J, with 9 bases between. Germline values: CDR1 SGHNT, CDR2 YYREEE (reference sequence). The full variable domain, rest sourced from reference TRBV5-4 and TRBJ2-2, is ETGVTQSPTHLIKTRGQQVTLRCSSQSGHNTVSWYQQALGQGPQFIFQYYREEENGRGNFPPRFSGLQFPNYSSELNVNALELDDSALYLCASSSPESNTGELFFGEGSRLTVL.

This rearrangement joins TRBV7-9 to TRBJ2-1; possibly TRBD2 for D (7 bases). V lost 5 bases and J 7 bases, leaving 18 bases between the germline ends. This CDR3 is 15 amino acids long. CDR1 SEHNR and CDR2 FQNEAQ come from the germline V gene (reference sequence). CDR3 DNA sequence: TGTGCCAGCAGCCGAATTCGGGGGGCAGGGAATGAGCAGTTCTTC. It encodes CASSRIRGAGNEQFF.

Of note for this clone: Other DNA sequences from this sample encode an identical CDR3 as well. V is TRBV30 and J is TRBJ1-3; D is uncertain. Trimming shortened V by 4 bases and J by 1 base, and 5 bases separated the two germline ends. Looked up from germline, CDR1 is GTSNPN and CDR2 is SVGIG (reference sequence). The CDR3 runs to 12 residues. The CDR3 reads CAWTRSGNTIYF. As DNA, the CDR3 is TGTGCCTGGACGAGGTCTGGAAACACCATATATTTT.

This chain links TRBV5-4 with TRBJ2-5, with 7 bases aligning to TRBD2. CDR3 length equals 15 residues. Germline values: CDR1 SGHNT, CDR2 YYREEE (reference sequence). Germline trimming cut 1 base from V and 5 bases from J; bases unmatched to any gene: 8. The CDR3 coding sequence is TGTGCCAGCAGCTTGAGGGCGGGGGAGGAGGAGACCCAGTACTTC. It specifies CASSLRAGEEETQYF.

CDR3 sequence (DNA): TGTGCCTGGAGTGTAATACCAGATACGCAGTATTTT. Translating gives CAWSVIPDTQYF. The V gene is TRBV30, the J gene TRBJ2-3, with no clear D. The CDR3 length is 12 residues. Germline-derived CDR1 and CDR2 are GTSNPN and SVGIG (reference sequence). V was cut by 0 bases and J by 4 bases, with 5 bases left in between.

V usage is TRBV5-4 and J usage is TRBJ2-7, with D perhaps assigned TRBD1 or TRBD2 (5 bases each). Trimming took 2 bases from V and 2 from J, leaving 14 bases between them. The CDR3 length is 15 residues. Germline CDR1 is SGHNT and CDR2 is YYREEE (reference sequence). The CDR3, as DNA: TGTGCCAGCAGCTTTGGGACCAAGTTGGCCTACGAGCAGTACTTC. Its protein product is CASSFGTKLAYEQYF.

The CDR3 DNA reads TGTGCCAGCAGCCACCGGGACAGGGAGATCCGGAATAACACTGAAGCTTTCTTT. Translated: CASSHRDREIRNNTEAFF. The gene calls are TRBV7-9 and TRBJ1-1; 9 nucleotides agree with TRBD1. Germline lookup yields CDR1 SEHNR and CDR2 FQNEAQ (reference sequence). The CDR3 consists of 18 residues. Germline trimming cut 5 bases from V and 2 bases from J; bases unmatched to any gene: 15.

The chain employs TRBV15 and TRBJ2-2; a weak D match, TRBD1 (5 bases). Germline values: CDR1 LNHNV, CDR2 YYDKDF (reference sequence). Trimming removed 8 bases from V and 0 bases from J, with 7 bases in between. The CDR3 has 13 residues. Written as DNA, the CDR3 is TGTGCCACCGGGGCCGCGAACACCGGGGAGCTGTTTTTT. Its protein product is CATGAANTGELFF.

The chain is built from TRBV10-3 and TRBJ2-3, with 8 bases aligning to TRBD2. CDR1 and CDR2 from the germline V gene are ENHRY and SYGVKD. The CDR3 totals 17 residues. The ends lost 3 bases at V and 0 bases at J; junction bases unmatched: 8. This chain's CDR3 is CAISDFGGGSSTDTQYF. In nucleotides, the CDR3 is TGTGCCATCAGTGATTTCGGCGGGGGGTCTAGCACAGATACGCAGTATTTT.

Regarding this clone: An end of the junction differs from the germline gene, which may be a read error. The J gene is TRBJ1-4, the V gene TRBV5-1; D is possibly TRBD1 (5 bases). Germline CDR1 and CDR2: SGHRS and YFSETQ. The CDR3 contains 16 residues. CDR3 sequence (DNA): TGCGCCAGCAGTTTGGAGCTCTCCACGGGGGAGGAAAAACTGTTTTTT. This gives the protein CASSLELSTGEEKLFF.

Concerning this clone: Other DNA sequences in this sample translate to the same CDR3. The V and J genes are TRBV5-1 and TRBJ2-1; 7 bases line up with TRBD2. The CDR3 is made up of 13 amino acids. V gave up 5 bases and J gave up 2 bases; unmatched junction bases: 1. Germline V gene data show CDR1 as SGHRS and CDR2 as YFSETQ. The CDR3 sequence is CASRAGAYNEQFF. The CDR3 region has the DNA TGCGCCAGCAGGGCGGGGGCCTACAATGAGCAGTTCTTC. Full variable domain (rest looked up from reference TRBV5-1 and TRBJ2-1): KAGVTQTPRYLIKTRGQQVTLSCSPISGHRSVSWYQQTPGQGLQFLFEYFSETQRNKGNFPGRFSGRQFSNSRSEMNVSTLELGDSALYLCASRAGAYNEQFFGPGTRLTVL.

The chain employs TRBV9 and TRBJ1-5, with 7 positions matching TRBD1. Germline V gene lookup returns CDR1 SGDLS and CDR2 YYNGEE. The CDR3 sequence is 15 residues long. V was clipped by 4 bases and J by 5 bases; unmatched bases: 9. CDR3 loop: CASSPSQGVHQPQHF. For the CDR3, the DNA is TGTGCCAGCAGCCCCTCCCAGGGGGTGCATCAGCCCCAGCATTTT. Filled out from reference TRBV9 and TRBJ1-5, the complete variable domain reads DSGVTQTPKHLITATGQRVTLRCSPRSGDLSVYWYQQSLDQGLQFLIQYYNGEERAKGNILERFSAQQFPDLHSELNLSSLELGDSALYFCASSPSQGVHQPQHFGDGTRLSIL.

The gene calls are TRBV19 and TRBJ2-7; D gene ambiguous. Germline loops: CDR1 LNHDA, CDR2 SQIVND (reference sequence). The CDR3 spans 13 residues. V lost 1 base, J lost 4 bases, and 8 bases lay in between. The CDR3 bases are TGTGCCAGTAGTATAGGAAAGGAGTACGAGCAGTACTTC. Its protein is CASSIGKEYEQYF.

In its sample, this clone was seen once. This rearrangement joins TRBV2 to TRBJ2-3, with 14 nucleotides matching TRBD2. Losses at the gene ends were 1 base for V and 2 bases for J; bases not matched to a gene: 5. Germline V gives CDR1 SNHLY, CDR2 FYNNEI. The CDR3 runs to 18 residues. DNA for the CDR3: TGTGCCAGCAGTGAAGTGGGACTAGCGGGGGCCTTCACAGATACGCAGTATTTT. It encodes CASSEVGLAGAFTDTQYF.